The 14 T cell receptor beta chains given below trace back to one sample, sequenced in a study of cytomegalovirus exposure and HLA in healthy donors. The method was immunoSEQ multiplex PCR; TCRdb's version includes in-frame clones alone and lacks a portion of them. The sample records about 150,000 clones, over 80% being singletons. The sequencing input was PBMCs. The origin of the receptors is a man aged 18 to 29 in good health and CMV-seropositive.

The chain couples TRBV11-3 to TRBJ2-1; weak D call: TRBD1 (5 bases). The CDR3 consists of 15 residues. Per the germline V gene, CDR1 is SGHNT and CDR2 is YENEEA. Trimming removed 5 bases from V and 0 bases from J, with 11 bases in between. CDR3 residues: CASSPGISSYNEQFF. The CDR3 DNA is TGTGCCAGCAGCCCAGGGATTAGCTCCTACAATGAGCAGTTCTTC.

The CDR3 reads CASSLPGPYGYTF. As DNA, the CDR3 is TGTGCCAGCAGCTTGCCCGGTCCCTATGGCTACACCTTC. The V gene is TRBV5-6, the J gene TRBJ1-2; D unresolved. V lost 1 base to trimming and J lost 4 bases, with 8 bases between them. The germline CDR1 and CDR2 sequences are SGHDT and YYEEEE. The CDR3 contains 13 residues.

The chain employs TRBV27 and TRBJ2-1, with TRBD2 identical over 7 bases. Germline CDR1 and CDR2: MNHEY and SMNVEV (reference sequence). The CDR3 contains 15 residues. The J segment lost 9 bases and the V segment lost 3 bases, leaving 11 bases of the junction unmatched. DNA for the CDR3: TGTGCCAGCAGTTTTCAAGGGGAGGGCCGAGTTGAGCAGTTCTTC. Encoded protein: CASSFQGEGRVEQFF.

The chain has TRBV5-4 and TRBJ1-1; 8 nucleotides match TRBD1. The V segment lost 0 bases and the J segment 4 bases; nucleotides outside the gene matches: 14. Germline lookup yields CDR1 SGHNT and CDR2 YYREEE (reference sequence). CDR3 length: 18 amino acids. CDR3 in DNA: TGTGCCAGCAGCTTGGCAGGGGGCCTGGTACGATGGGCCACTGAAGCTTTCTTT. Its protein is CASSLAGGLVRWATEAFF.

This chain's CDR3 is CASSLRTSGMVGELFF. DNA of the CDR3: TGCGCCAGCAGTCTTAGGACTAGCGGGATGGTCGGGGAGCTGTTTTTT. The chain is built from TRBV5-1 and TRBJ2-2; 12 bases agree with TRBD2. Germline lookup yields CDR1 SGHRS and CDR2 YFSETQ. The CDR3 totals 16 residues. Trimming removed 5 bases from V and 7 bases from J; junction bases left unmatched: 9.

The J gene is TRBJ2-5, the V gene TRBV6-5, with 14 bases identical to TRBD2. The V gene end was trimmed by 4 bases and the J gene end by 3 bases; junction bases not matched to a gene: 4. CDR1 is MNHEY, CDR2 SVGAGI, per germline. The CDR3 is made up of 16 amino acids. The CDR3 here is CASSLGLAGVKETQYF. The CDR3 DNA follows: TGTGCCAGCAGTTTGGGACTAGCGGGGGTGAAAGAGACCCAGTACTTC.

This clone was counted a few times. The chain couples TRBV19 to TRBJ2-2; 8 positions agree with TRBD2. Trimming cost V 9 bases and J 6 bases; bases outside gene matches: 12. Germline V gene data show CDR1 as LNHDA and CDR2 as SQIVND (reference sequence). The CDR3 totals 15 residues. CDR3 in amino acids: CASLTSGSLAGELFF. The CDR3 nucleotides read TGTGCCAGCTTAACAAGCGGGAGTCTGGCCGGGGAGCTGTTTTTT. Full variable domain (remainder filled in from reference TRBV19 and TRBJ2-2): DGGITQSPKYLFRKEGQNVTLSCEQNLNHDAMYWYRQDPGQGLRLIYYSQIVNDFQKGDIAEGYSVSREKKESFPLTVTSAQKNPTAFYLCASLTSGSLAGELFFGEGSRLTVL.

This clone was detected only once. This chain connects TRBV6-5 to TRBJ2-7, with TRBD2 matching over 15 bases. The CDR3 length is 14 residues. With V trimmed by 5 bases and J by 12 bases, 8 bases remained unmatched. Germline V gene lookup returns CDR1 MNHEY and CDR2 SVGAGI. CDR3 in DNA: TGTGCCAGCAGTCGGGACGGGACTAGCGGGAGGCCGTACTTC. Translated: CASSRDGTSGRPYF.

CDR3 in amino acids: CASGTARDNYNEQFF. The DNA of the CDR3 is TGTGCTAGTGGTACGGCCAGGGACAACTACAATGAGCAGTTCTTC. The chain couples TRBV12-5 to TRBJ2-1; a possible D gene is TRBD1 (6 bases). The CDR3 has 15 residues. The V and J ends lost 5 bases and 3 bases respectively, with 14 bases between them. Germline V gene data show CDR1 as LGHNT and CDR2 as FRNRAP.

The chain has TRBV5-1 and TRBJ2-5, with TRBD2 identical over 9 bases. The germline V gene encodes CDR1 SGHRS and CDR2 YFSETQ. There are 15 residues in the CDR3. Trimming removed 4 bases from V and 4 bases from J; junction bases left unmatched: 8. CDR3 loop: CASSPGRAGGETQYF. The CDR3 DNA reads as TGCGCCAGCAGCCCGGGCCGAGCGGGAGGAGAGACCCAGTACTTC.

The chain combines TRBV4-2 with TRBJ2-3; 10 positions agree with TRBD2. This CDR3 contains 12 residues. After removal of 6 bases from V and 8 bases from J, the junction contained 2 bases not matched to a gene. Per germline, CDR1 LGHNA and CDR2 YNFKEQ. CDR3 coding DNA: TGTGCCAGCAGTTCTAGCGGGAGTACGCAGTATTTT. This gives the protein CASSSSGSTQYF.

V usage is TRBV5-4 and J usage is TRBJ1-5; D ambiguous. CDR3 length equals 15 residues. The V and J ends lost 5 bases and 7 bases respectively, with 19 bases between them. Germline lookup yields CDR1 SGHNT and CDR2 YYREEE (reference sequence). The CDR3 region is CASSHSPGYGQPQHF. CDR3 DNA sequence: TGTGCCAGCAGTCACTCACCCGGGTATGGACAGCCCCAGCATTTT.

The J gene is TRBJ2-1, the V gene TRBV13, with TRBD2 identical over 9 bases. V lost 1 base to trimming and J lost 5 bases; unmatched junction nucleotides: 12. CDR1 and CDR2 (germline): PRHDT, FYEKMQ (reference sequence). The CDR3 contains 18 residues. The CDR3 loop is CASSLETPVAGVDNEQFF. CDR3 sequence (DNA): TGTGCCAGCAGCTTAGAAACGCCGGTAGCGGGAGTGGACAATGAGCAGTTCTTC.

The chain carries TRBV11-2 and TRBJ2-7, with TRBD2 matching over 8 bases. This CDR3 has 14 residues. The germline CDR1 and CDR2 sequences are SGHAT and FQNNGV. The V gene end was trimmed by 5 bases and the J gene end by 3 bases; junction bases not matched to a gene: 6. CDR3 DNA sequence: TGTGCCAGCAGCCCGGGGGGGGTAGGCTACGAGCAGTACTTC. It is translated as CASSPGGVGYEQYF.